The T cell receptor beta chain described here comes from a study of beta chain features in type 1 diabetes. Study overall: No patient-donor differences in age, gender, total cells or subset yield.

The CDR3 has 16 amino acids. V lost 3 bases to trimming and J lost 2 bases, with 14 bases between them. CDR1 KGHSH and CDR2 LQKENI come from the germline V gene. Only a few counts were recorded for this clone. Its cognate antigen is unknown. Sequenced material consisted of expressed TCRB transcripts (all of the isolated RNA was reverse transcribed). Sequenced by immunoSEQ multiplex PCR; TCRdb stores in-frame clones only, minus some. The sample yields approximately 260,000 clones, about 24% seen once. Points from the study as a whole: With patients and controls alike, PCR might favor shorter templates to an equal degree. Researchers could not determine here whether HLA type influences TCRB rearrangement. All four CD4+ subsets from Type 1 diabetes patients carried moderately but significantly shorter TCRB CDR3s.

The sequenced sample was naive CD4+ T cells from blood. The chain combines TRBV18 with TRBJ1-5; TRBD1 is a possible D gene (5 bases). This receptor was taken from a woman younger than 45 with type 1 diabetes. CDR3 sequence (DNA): TGTGCCAGCTCACCGTCGGGGGGATGGGGCAATCAGCCCCAGCATTTT. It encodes CASSPSGGWGNQPQHF.